This T cell receptor (beta chain) was sequenced for a study of cytomegalovirus exposure and HLA in healthy donors. Study-wide context: The roughly 130 validation repertoires used the same platform as the 550 to 700 first-cohort repertoires (as reported by a later analysis).

With respect to this clone: Its antigen is undetermined.

The donors were in the approximately 120-subject validation cohort, distinct from the approximately 670-subject first cohort. Study outcomes and limitations: Reportedly, diagnosis of cytomegalovirus status by the classifier showed high specificity and sensitivity. First-cohort TCR clusters tended to co-occur in the 90 to 150 validation repertoires, a later analysis found.

Sequencing was performed with immunoSEQ multiplex PCR; in TCRdb, only in-frame clones are kept and a portion is missing. This table holds 100,000 to 150,000 clones, 95% to 96% found once. The CDR3 consists of 14 residues. CDR1 is SGHDT and CDR2 is YYEEEE in the germline V gene. V was pared by 0 bases and J by 2 bases, with 6 bases between. The sample comprised PBMCs. The genes are TRBV5-6 and TRBJ1-5; weak D call: TRBD1 (5 bases). The source of this sequence is a man aged 18 to 29 in good health and CMV-seronegative. The CDR3 is CASSLAGGNQPQHF. The DNA for the CDR3 is TGTGCCAGCAGCTTGGCGGGGGGCAATCAGCCCCAGCATTTT.